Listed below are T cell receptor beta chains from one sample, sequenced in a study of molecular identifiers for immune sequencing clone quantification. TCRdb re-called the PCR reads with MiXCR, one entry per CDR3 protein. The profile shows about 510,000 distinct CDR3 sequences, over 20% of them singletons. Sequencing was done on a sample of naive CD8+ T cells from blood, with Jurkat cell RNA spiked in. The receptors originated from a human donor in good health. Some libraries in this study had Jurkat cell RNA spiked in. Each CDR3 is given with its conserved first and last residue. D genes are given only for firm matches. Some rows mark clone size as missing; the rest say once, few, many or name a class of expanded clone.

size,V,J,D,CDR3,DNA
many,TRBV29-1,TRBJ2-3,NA,CSHPSILTDTQYF,TGCAGCCACCCCAGTATCTTAACAGATACGCAGTATTTT
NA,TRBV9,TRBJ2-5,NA,CASTPSPGETQYF,TGTGCCAGCACCCCCTCGCCCGGGGAGACCCAGTACTTC
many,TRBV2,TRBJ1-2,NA,CASSEATGGYGYTF,TGTGCCAGCAGTGAAGCTACAGGAGGGTATGGCTACACCTTC
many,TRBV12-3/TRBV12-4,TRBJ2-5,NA,CASSILGDQETQYF,TGTGCCAGTAGTATCTTAGGGGATCAAGAGACCCAGTACTTC
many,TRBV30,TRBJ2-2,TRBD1,CAWSVPGQGITGELFF,TGTGCCTGGAGTGTACCGGGACAGGGCATCACCGGGGAGCTGTTTTTT
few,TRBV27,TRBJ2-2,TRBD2,CASSFLLAGPTGELFF,TGTGCCAGCAGTTTTCTCCTAGCGGGGCCCACCGGGGAGCTGTTTTTT
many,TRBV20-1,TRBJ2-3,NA,CSARDMVADTQYF,TGCAGTGCTAGAGATATGGTCGCAGATACGCAGTATTTT
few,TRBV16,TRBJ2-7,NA,CASSQLASDYEQYF,TGTGCCAGCAGCCAATTGGCTAGCGACTACGAGCAGTACTTC
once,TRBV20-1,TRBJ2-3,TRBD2,CSADYSGTSGRVTLSTDTQYF,TGCAGTGCCGATTATTCCGGGACTAGCGGGAGGGTTACGTTGAGCACAGATACGCAGTATTTT
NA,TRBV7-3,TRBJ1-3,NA,CASSLDLGNTIYF,TGTGCCAGCAGCTTAGACTTGGGAAACACCATATATTTT
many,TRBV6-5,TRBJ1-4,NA,CASSTSQGPGEKLFF,TGTGCCAGCAGCACCAGCCAGGGGCCGGGTGAAAAACTGTTTTTT
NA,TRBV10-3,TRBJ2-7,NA,CAISESGVGGPFEQYF,TGTGCCATCAGTGAGTCAGGTGTCGGGGGTCCGTTCGAGCAGTACTTC
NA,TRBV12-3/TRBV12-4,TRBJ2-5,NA,CASSLSGHQETQYF,TGTGCCAGCAGCCTCTCGGGACACCAAGAGACCCAGTACTTC
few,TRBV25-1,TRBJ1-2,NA,CASSELGRHDDGYTF,TGTGCCAGCAGTGAATTAGGAAGGCATGACGATGGCTACACCTTC
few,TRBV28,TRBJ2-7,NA,CASSLGYTRYTYEQYF,TGTGCCAGCAGTTTGGGTTATACCAGGTACACCTACGAGCAGTACTTC
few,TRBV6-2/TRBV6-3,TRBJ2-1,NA,CASSYRSDNYNEQFF,TGTGCCAGCAGTTACAGGTCTGACAACTACAATGAGCAGTTCTTC
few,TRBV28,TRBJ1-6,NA,CASSPRVGNSPLHF,TGTGCCAGCAGCCCTCGCGTGGGTAATTCACCCCTCCACTTT
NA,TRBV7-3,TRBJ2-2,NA,CASSYLENTGELFF,TGTGCCAGCAGCTATCTAGAGAACACCGGGGAGCTGTTTTTT
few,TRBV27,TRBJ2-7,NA,CASSLYSGPYEQYF,TGTGCCAGCAGTTTATACTCAGGGCCCTACGAGCAGTACTTC
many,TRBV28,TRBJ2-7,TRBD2,CASSSPGGASYEQYF,TGTGCCAGCAGTTCCCCGGGGGGGGCCTCCTACGAGCAGTACTTC
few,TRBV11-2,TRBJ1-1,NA,CASSEKYTEAFF,TGTGCCAGCAGCGAGAAATACACTGAAGCTTTCTTT
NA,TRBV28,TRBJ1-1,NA,CASRETVMNTEAFF,TGTGCCAGCAGAGAGACGGTCATGAACACTGAAGCTTTCTTT
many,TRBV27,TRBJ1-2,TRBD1,CASSLGGAYGYTF,TGTGCCAGCAGTCTAGGGGGCGCCTATGGCTACACCTTC
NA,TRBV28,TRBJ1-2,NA,CASSPSPQGVYGYTF,TGTGCCAGCAGTCCATCCCCTCAGGGCGTCTATGGCTACACCTTC
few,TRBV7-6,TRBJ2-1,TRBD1,CASSDFRDRVMDEQFF,TGTGCCAGCAGCGATTTCCGGGACAGGGTAATGGATGAGCAGTTCTTC
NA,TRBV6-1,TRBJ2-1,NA,CASGQTYNEQFF,TGTGCCTCGGGGCAGACCTACAATGAGCAGTTCTTC
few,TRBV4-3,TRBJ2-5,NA,CASSQDLPDYSDQETQYF,TGCGCCAGCAGCCAAGATCTTCCGGACTACTCAGACCAAGAGACCCAGTACTTC
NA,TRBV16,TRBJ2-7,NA,CASSQSYSYEQYF,TGTGCCAGCAGCCAATCATATAGCTACGAGCAGTACTTC
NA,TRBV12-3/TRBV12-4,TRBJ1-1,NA,CASSRSSQGYMNTEAFF,TGTGCCAGCAGTAGAAGTTCTCAGGGTTACATGAACACTGAAGCTTTCTTT
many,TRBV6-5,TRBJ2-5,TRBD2,CASSYSAGGNQETQYF,TGTGCCAGCAGTTACAGCGCGGGGGGCAACCAAGAGACCCAGTACTTC
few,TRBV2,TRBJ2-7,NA,CASSTSQGYEQYF,TGTGCCAGCAGCACCTCGCAGGGGTACGAGCAGTACTTC
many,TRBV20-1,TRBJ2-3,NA,CSAGTDTQYF,TGCAGTGCTGGCACAGATACGCAGTATTTT
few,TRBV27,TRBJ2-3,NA,CASSLSPTGTDTQYF,TGTGCCAGCAGTTTATCTCCGACGGGCACAGATACGCAGTATTTT
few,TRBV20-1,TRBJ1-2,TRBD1,CSARDNRGRFYGYTF,TGCAGTGCTAGGGACAACAGGGGGCGCTTCTATGGCTACACCTTC
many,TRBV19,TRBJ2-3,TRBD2,CASSISGGVVDTQYF,TGTGCCAGTAGTATCAGCGGGGGAGTGGTCGATACGCAGTATTTT
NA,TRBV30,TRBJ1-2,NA,CAWSGGDRRGGGYTF,TGTGCCTGGAGTGGCGGTGACCGTCGGGGCGGGGGCTACACCTTC
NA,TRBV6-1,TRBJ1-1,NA,CASNREFYTEAFF,TGTGCCAGCAATAGGGAGTTTTACACTGAAGCTTTCTTT
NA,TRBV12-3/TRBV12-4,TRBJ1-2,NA,CASSPQVEGGEGYTF,TGTGCCAGCAGTCCTCAAGTTGAAGGGGGAGAAGGCTACACCTTC
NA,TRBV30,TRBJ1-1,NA,CAWSWSDAEAFF,TGTGCCTGGAGTTGGTCTGATGCTGAAGCTTTCTTT
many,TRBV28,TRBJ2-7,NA,CASSQPTGGDWYEQYF,TGTGCCAGCAGTCAGCCCACAGGAGGGGATTGGTACGAGCAGTACTTC
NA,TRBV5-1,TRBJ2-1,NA,CASSLAGTGTYNEQFF,TGCGCCAGCAGCTTGGCCGGTACGGGAACGTACAATGAGCAGTTCTTC
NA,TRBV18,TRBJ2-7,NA,CASSPSWYEQYF,TGTGCCAGCTCACCATCATGGTACGAGCAGTACTTC
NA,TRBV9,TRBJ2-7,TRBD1,CASSRNYGTDTYEQYF,TGTGCCAGCAGCCGAAACTACGGGACAGACACCTACGAGCAGTACTTC
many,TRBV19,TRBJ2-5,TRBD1,CATTGVETQYF,TGTGCCACTACAGGGGTAGAGACCCAGTACTTC
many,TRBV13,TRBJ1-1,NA,CASSPGLAGMNTEAFF,TGTGCCAGCAGCCCCGGCTTAGCAGGCATGAACACTGAAGCTTTCTTT
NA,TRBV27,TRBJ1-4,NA,CASRTTGINEKLFF,TGTGCCAGCAGGACAACAGGGATTAATGAAAAACTGTTTTTT
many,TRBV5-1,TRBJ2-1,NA,CASSLVRGGAYNEQFF,TGCGCCAGCAGCTTGGTCCGTGGAGGAGCCTACAATGAGCAGTTCTTC
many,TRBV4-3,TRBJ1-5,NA,CASSLLTGSNQPQHF,TGCGCCAGCAGCCTCCTGACAGGTAGCAATCAGCCCCAGCATTTT